This entry features one TCR beta chain sequence. Its antigen target is currently unknown. Nothing much larger sits one base from this clone, and base qualities are not available. The High Capacity cDNA Reverse Transcription Kit was used to reverse transcribe all of the isolated RNA, meaning that expressed TCRB transcripts were what got sequenced. Naive, central memory and regulatory T cell samples underwent deep immunoSEQ sequencing, averaging around 3.9 million total reads per sample. Sorted cells were lysed in RLT buffer and RNA was extracted with DNase-treated RNeasy Micro or Mini kits, depending on cell number. Each cell subset was processed separately to prevent cross-contamination, with patient and healthy donor samples processed together. Using the immunoSEQ multiplex PCR, TCRB sequences were amplified from cDNA into 87-bp fragments spanning the CDR3 region. Sequencing of the amplicons was done on the Illumina HiSeq platform. Per the source publication's procedure: Synthetic template baselines were used to correct PCR bias computationally, reads within Hamming distance 2 were collapsed together, and singletons that could not be merged were discarded. By aligning reads against IMGT, V, D and J genes, CDR3 length, and insertions or deletions at six rearrangement sites were assigned. Within each subset, clonotype counts were normalized to sorted cell number, and only after that were true diversity and Gini coefficients computed with the tcR R package. Repertoire sharing was quantified using the overlap coefficient calculated on TCRB nucleotide sequences. Out-of-frame TCRB sequences from naive cells were analyzed as a proxy for the pre-selection repertoire. The table comes from immuneACCESS by way of TCRdb, which keeps in-frame sequences with V and J called. Part of the clones is missing from these tables; in studies checked, under half for an unresolved V gene and the rest for unknown reasons. Clone size and V and J calls were adopted from that table, with D and trimming inferred from the DNA. This sample has 240,000 or so clones in its table, and around 14% of those were observed once. Roughly 0.019% of the sample is in the top ten clones.

From each donor, a single peripheral blood sample of approximately 120 mL on average was drawn into heparinised tubes. A BD FACSAria II was used to sort naive, central memory, regulatory and stem cell-like memory CD4+ T cells with a panel that included CD45RO, CCR7, CD25, CD127, CD95 and CD27. Every sorted population had a purity above 95%. PBMCs were isolated right away by Lymphoprep density gradient centrifugation and were stained directly, without culture. To minimize batch effects, samples were stained and sorted in pairs, one healthy donor with one patient per experiment. This entry comes from a study of beta chain features in type 1 diabetes (dated by TCRdb to the late 2010s). For the study in its entirety: Mean age, gender distribution, total cell number and subset yield did not differ between patients and healthy donors. Across all samples, approximately 100 million sorted cells were examined, and cell number per subset correlated strongly with RNA yield. In the study, TCRB repertoires of sorted circulating CD4+ T cell subsets from recently diagnosed type 1 diabetes patients were compared with those of matched healthy donors. Whereas all 28 donors provided naive and central memory subsets, regulatory and stem cell-like memory subsets were isolated from just 8 patients and about eight healthy donors.

What the research found in general, with its limitations: Fewer insertions and more nucleotide deletions at VDJ recombination sites were observed in patients with type 1 diabetes, implying thymic rearrangement abnormalities. Type 1 diabetes patients showed a moderate but significant shortening of TCRB CDR3 length in all four CD4+ subsets. PCR may preferentially amplify shorter templates, but because patient and control samples were amplified and corrected together, any resulting skew would affect both groups equally. Because small numbers of individuals were included in the HLA sub-analyses, any influence of HLA type on TCRB rearrangement was left unresolved. Because cDNA was sequenced instead of genomic DNA, highly expressing activated cells could be over-represented, though the groups showed no difference in activation or CD3 levels. Naive, central memory and regulatory TCRB repertoires appeared more similar among patients than among healthy donors.

The CDR3, cysteine through phenylalanine, is 14 amino acids long. Left in the record is the CDR3 DNA by itself, 42 bases read in frame from the first base. Germline trimming amounts to 1 base on V and 9 bases on J, with 6 as the count of junction bases outside the gene matches. The germline V gene provides CDR1 SGHVS and CDR2 FNYEAQ. Material: naive CD4+ T cells from blood. The cell subset or site label on this specimen signifies: true naive CD4+ T cells. The chain is encoded by TRBV7-6 joined to TRBJ2-1; 7 bases in between match TRBD2. The sequence derives from a man aged 25-40 years with type 1 diabetes. This receptor carries the CDR3 CASSLVSGRIEQFF. The DNA reads TGTGCCAGCAGCTTAGTCTCCGGGAGGATTGAGCAGTTCTTC.